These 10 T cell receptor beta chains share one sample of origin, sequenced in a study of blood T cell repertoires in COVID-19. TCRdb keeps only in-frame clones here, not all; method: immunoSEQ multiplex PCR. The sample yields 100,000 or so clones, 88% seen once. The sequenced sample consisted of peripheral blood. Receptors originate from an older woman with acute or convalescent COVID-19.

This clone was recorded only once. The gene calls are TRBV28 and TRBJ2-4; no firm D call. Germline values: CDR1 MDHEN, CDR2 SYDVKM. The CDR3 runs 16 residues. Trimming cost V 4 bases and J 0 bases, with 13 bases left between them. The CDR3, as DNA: TGTGCCAGCAGTTCCTCAATCTATCTAGCCAAAAACATTCAGTACTTC. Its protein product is CASSSSIYLAKNIQYF.

For the CDR3, the DNA is TGTGCCAGCAGTGAAAGGGGGCTAGCGGGAGGTATCGCGAACACCGGGGAGCTGTTTTTT. Translated, it gives CASSERGLAGGIANTGELFF. The rearrangement links TRBV2 to TRBJ2-2; 11 positions agree with TRBD2. Looked up from germline, CDR1 is SNHLY and CDR2 is FYNNEI. V was clipped by 2 bases and J by 0 bases; unmatched bases: 11. This CDR3 spans 20 amino acids.

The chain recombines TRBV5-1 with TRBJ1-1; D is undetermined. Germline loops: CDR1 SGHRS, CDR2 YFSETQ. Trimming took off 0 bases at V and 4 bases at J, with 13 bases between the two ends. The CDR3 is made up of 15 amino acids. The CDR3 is CASSLDGGRTTEAFF. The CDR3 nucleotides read TGCGCCAGCAGCTTGGATGGAGGGCGGACCACTGAAGCTTTCTTT.

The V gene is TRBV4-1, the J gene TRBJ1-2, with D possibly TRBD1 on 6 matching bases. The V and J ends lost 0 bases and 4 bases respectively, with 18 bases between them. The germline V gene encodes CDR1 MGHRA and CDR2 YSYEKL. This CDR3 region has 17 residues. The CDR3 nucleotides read TGCGCCAGCAGCCAAGAACCCCGCGCAGGGGCGACCTATGGCTACACCTTC. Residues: CASSQEPRAGATYGYTF.

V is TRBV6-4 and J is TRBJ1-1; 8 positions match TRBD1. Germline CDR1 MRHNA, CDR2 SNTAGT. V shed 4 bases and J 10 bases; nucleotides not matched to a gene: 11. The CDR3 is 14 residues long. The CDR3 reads CASSANPGTGGAFF. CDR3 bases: TGTGCCAGCAGTGCCAACCCCGGGACAGGCGGAGCTTTCTTT.

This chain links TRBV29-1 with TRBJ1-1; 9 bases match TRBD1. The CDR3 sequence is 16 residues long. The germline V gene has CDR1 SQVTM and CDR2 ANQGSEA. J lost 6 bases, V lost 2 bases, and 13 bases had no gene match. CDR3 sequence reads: CSVEPPRGQGRSEAFF. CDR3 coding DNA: TGCAGCGTTGAACCCCCCAGGGGACAGGGCAGGTCTGAAGCTTTCTTT. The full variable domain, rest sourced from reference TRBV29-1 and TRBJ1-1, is SAVISQKPSRDICQRGTSLTIQCQVDSQVTMMFWYRQQPGQSLTLIATANQGSEATYESGFVIDKFPISRPNLTFSTLTVSNMSPEDSSIYLCSVEPPRGQGRSEAFFGQGTRLTVV.

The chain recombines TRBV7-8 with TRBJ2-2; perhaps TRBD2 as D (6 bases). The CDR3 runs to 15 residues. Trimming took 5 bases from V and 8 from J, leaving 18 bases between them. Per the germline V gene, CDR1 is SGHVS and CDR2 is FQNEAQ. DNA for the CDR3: TGTGCCAGCAGCAAGGAGGGCAGGGCCTCTGGGGAGCTGTTTTTT. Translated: CASSKEGRASGELFF. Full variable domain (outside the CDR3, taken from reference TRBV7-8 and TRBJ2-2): GAGVSQSPRYKVAKRGQDVALRCDPISGHVSLFWYQQALGQGPEFLTYFQNEAQLDKSGLPSDRFFAERPEGSVSTLKIQRTQQEDSAVYLCASSKEGRASGELFFGEGSRLTVL.

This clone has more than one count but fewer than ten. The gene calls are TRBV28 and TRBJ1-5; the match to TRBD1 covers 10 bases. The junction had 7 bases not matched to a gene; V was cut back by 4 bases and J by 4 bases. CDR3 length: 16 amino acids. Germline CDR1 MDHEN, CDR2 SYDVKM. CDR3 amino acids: CASSSLDRGRNQPQHF. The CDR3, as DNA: TGTGCCAGCAGTTCCTTAGACAGGGGGCGGAATCAGCCCCAGCATTTT. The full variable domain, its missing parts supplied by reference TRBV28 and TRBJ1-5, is DVKVTQSSRYLVKRTGEKVFLECVQDMDHENMFWYRQDPGLGLRLIYFSYDVKMKEKGDIPEGYSVSREKKERFSLILESASTNQTSMYLCASSSLDRGRNQPQHFGDGTRLSIL.

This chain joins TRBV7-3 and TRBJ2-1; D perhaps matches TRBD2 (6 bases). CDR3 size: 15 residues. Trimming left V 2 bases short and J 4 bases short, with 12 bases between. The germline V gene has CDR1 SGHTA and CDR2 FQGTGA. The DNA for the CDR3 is TGTGCCAGCAGCTTAGGGGTAGCGGTATACAATGAGCAGTTCTTC. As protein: CASSLGVAVYNEQFF.

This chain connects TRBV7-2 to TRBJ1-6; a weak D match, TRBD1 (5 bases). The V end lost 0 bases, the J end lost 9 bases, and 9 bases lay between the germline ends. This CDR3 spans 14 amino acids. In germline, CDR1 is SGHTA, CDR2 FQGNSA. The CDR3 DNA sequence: TGTGCCAGCAGCTTAGCCAGGGTCTCTTCACCCCTCCACTTT. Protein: CASSLARVSSPLHF. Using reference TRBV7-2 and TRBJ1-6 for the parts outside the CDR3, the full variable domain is GAGVSQSPSNKVTEKGKDVELRCDPISGHTALYWYRQSLGQGLEFLIYFQGNSAPDKSGLPSDRFSAERTGGSVSTLTIQRTQQEDSAVYLCASSLARVSSPLHFGNGTRLTVT.